The source of this T cell receptor (beta chain) is a study of cytomegalovirus exposure and HLA in healthy donors. This CDR3 spans 16 amino acids. With V trimmed by 5 bases and J by 7 bases, 15 bases remained unmatched. Germline V gives CDR1 SQVTM, CDR2 ANQGSEA. Remarks on this clone: Its antigen is unknown.

Regarding donors, all were healthy bone marrow donors. PCR primers comprised 60 Vbeta and 13 Jbeta primers. TCRdb's table, derived via immunoSEQ multiplex PCR, lists solely in-frame clones and lacks some. The sample holds about 140,000 clones, about four fifths seen once. Study-level results: A later analysis showed that HLA-associated TCR beta chains had undergone more clonal expansion than equally common others. For TCR beta chains, V- and J-gene trimming was later linked to a missense DCLRE1C variant. Most of the TCR beta V segments (in an earlier analysis) were productive either about 87% or about 30% of the time.

The chain recombines TRBV29-1 with TRBJ2-7; 12 nucleotides match TRBD1. The sequenced sample was PBMCs. The origin of this receptor is a male donor in good health and CMV-seropositive. The CDR3 DNA is TGCAGCGTTAGGGAGGGTGTGGGACAGGGGGCTTGGGAGCAGTACTTC. The encoded protein is CSVREGVGQGAWEQYF.